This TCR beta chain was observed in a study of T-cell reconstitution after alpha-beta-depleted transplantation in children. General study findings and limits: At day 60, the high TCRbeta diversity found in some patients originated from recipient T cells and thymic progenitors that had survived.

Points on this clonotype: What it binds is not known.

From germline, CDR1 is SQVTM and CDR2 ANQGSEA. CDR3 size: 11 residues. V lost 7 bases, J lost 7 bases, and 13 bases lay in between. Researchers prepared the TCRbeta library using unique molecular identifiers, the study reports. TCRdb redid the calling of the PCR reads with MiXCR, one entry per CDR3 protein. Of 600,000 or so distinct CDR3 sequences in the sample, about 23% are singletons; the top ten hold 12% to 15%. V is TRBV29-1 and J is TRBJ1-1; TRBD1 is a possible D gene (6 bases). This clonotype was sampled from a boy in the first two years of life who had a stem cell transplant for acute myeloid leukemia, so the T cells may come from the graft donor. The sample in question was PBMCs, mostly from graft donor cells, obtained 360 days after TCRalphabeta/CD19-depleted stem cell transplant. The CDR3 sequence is CSAQTGFEAFF. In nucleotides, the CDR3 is TGCAGCGCCCAAACAGGGTTTGAAGCTTTCTTT. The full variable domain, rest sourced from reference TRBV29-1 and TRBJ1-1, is SAVISQKPSRDICQRGTSLTIQCQVDSQVTMMFWYRQQPGQSLTLIATANQGSEATYESGFVIDKFPISRPNLTFSTLTVSNMSPEDSSIYLCSAQTGFEAFFGQGTRLTVV.